Below are 22 T cell receptor beta chains sequenced from a single sample in a study of blood T cells in healthy people across ages. The second PCR ran about 6 to 11 cycles with a sample-barcoded 5' primer and J-beta primers. TCRdb re-derived calls from the 5' RACE reads in MiXCR, one entry per CDR3 protein. Of 1.5 million to 2 million distinct CDR3 sequences in the sample, 39% are singletons; the top ten hold about 23%. Sequenced: blood. These receptors were collected from a human donor in good health.

V usage is TRBV28 and J usage is TRBJ2-5, with D tentatively TRBD2 (6 bases). Germline V gene sequence: CDR1 MDHEN, CDR2 SYDVKM. The CDR3 consists of 14 residues. V was pared by 5 bases and J by 5 bases, with 15 bases between. As DNA, the CDR3 is TGTGCCAGCAGTGGGCTAGCGATTACGGAGACCCAGTACTTC. Translation gives CASSGLAITETQYF.

The CDR3, as DNA: TGTGCCAGCACCCTAAGGACAGGTCACTACGAGCAGTACTTC. Translated: CASTLRTGHYEQYF. The V gene is TRBV2, the J gene TRBJ2-7, with 7 nucleotides matching TRBD1. The V segment lost 7 bases and the J segment 3 bases; nucleotides outside the gene matches: 9. This CDR3 is built from 14 residues. CDR1 and CDR2 (germline): SNHLY, FYNNEI. The entire variable domain, with the rest obtained from reference TRBV2 and TRBJ2-7, is as follows: EPEVTQTPSHQVTQMGQEVILRCVPISNHLYFYWYRQILGQKVEFLVSFYNNEISEKSEIFDDQFSVERPDGSNFTLKIRSTKLEDSAMYFCASTLRTGHYEQYFGPGTRLTVT.

This chain connects TRBV6-5 to TRBJ1-4; tentative D call: TRBD1 (6 bases). The germline V and J ends were trimmed by 2 bases and 6 bases, with 10 bases remaining between them. The germline V gene encodes CDR1 MNHEY and CDR2 SVGAGI. The CDR3 totals 14 residues. The CDR3 sequence: CASSYGEGDEKLFF. In nucleotides, the CDR3 is TGTGCCAGCAGTTACGGAGAGGGGGATGAAAAACTGTTTTTT.

The chain is built from TRBV9 and TRBJ2-3, with TRBD2 matching over 7 bases. V was pared by 0 bases and J by 2 bases, with 6 bases of the junction left unmatched. The CDR3 is 16 residues long. CDR1 and CDR2 (germline): SGDLS, YYNGEE. CDR3 in amino acids: CASSVGASGVTDTQYF. The CDR3 nucleotides are TGTGCCAGCAGCGTAGGGGCTAGCGGCGTCACAGATACGCAGTATTTT. The whole variable domain, remainder taken from reference TRBV9 and TRBJ2-3, is DSGVTQTPKHLITATGQRVTLRCSPRSGDLSVYWYQQSLDQGLQFLIQYYNGEERAKGNILERFSAQQFPDLHSELNLSSLELGDSALYFCASSVGASGVTDTQYFGPGTRLTVL.

V is TRBV20-1 and J is TRBJ2-1, with 8 bases that match TRBD2. The DNA end is more similar to TRBJ2-7, so the J call may be wrong. Germline V lookup: CDR1 DFQATT, CDR2 SNEGSKA (reference sequence). The CDR3 spans 16 residues. The CDR3 reads CSASSEGRGAPREQYF. The CDR3 bases are TGCAGTGCTAGTTCGGAGGGGCGGGGGGCCCCTAGGGAGCAGTACTTC.

This clonotype has only a few counts. V usage is TRBV7-6 and J usage is TRBJ2-7, with TRBD2 as a possible D gene (6 bases). The CDR3 sequence is 15 residues long. Looked up from germline, CDR1 is SGHVS and CDR2 is FNYEAQ. V dropped 5 bases and J dropped 7 bases, with 21 bases sitting between them. This CDR3 reads CASSQEAEGRREQYF. CDR3 DNA sequence: TGTGCCAGCAGCCAAGAGGCGGAGGGGAGGAGGGAGCAGTACTTC. Using reference TRBV7-6 and TRBJ2-7 for the parts outside the CDR3, the full variable domain is GAGVSQSPRYKVTKRGQDVALRCDPISGHVSLYWYRQALGQGPEFLTYFNYEAQQDKSGLPNDRFSAERPEGSISTLTIQRTEQRDSAMYRCASSQEAEGRREQYFGPGTRLTVT.

This chain uses TRBV5-4 with TRBJ1-2; D remains unclear. V was pared by 5 bases and J by 5 bases, with 13 bases between. Germline loops: CDR1 SGHNT, CDR2 YYREEE (reference sequence). This CDR3 has 13 amino acids. The CDR3 spells CASSPNREYGYTF. The CDR3 DNA sequence: TGTGCCAGCAGTCCCAATCGGGAGTATGGCTACACCTTC. The whole variable domain, remainder taken from reference TRBV5-4 and TRBJ1-2, is ETGVTQSPTHLIKTRGQQVTLRCSSQSGHNTVSWYQQALGQGPQFIFQYYREEENGRGNFPPRFSGLQFPNYSSELNVNALELDDSALYLCASSPNREYGYTFGSGTRLTVV.

The chain is built from TRBV20-1 and TRBJ1-2; possible D gene TRBD1, 5 bases. This CDR3 contains 15 residues. V lost 0 bases, J lost 8 bases, and 19 bases lay in between. Germline lookup yields CDR1 DFQATT and CDR2 SNEGSKA (reference sequence). The CDR3 protein is CSARDLLWQGGGYTF. The DNA for the CDR3 is TGCAGTGCTAGAGATCTGCTTTGGCAGGGCGGAGGCTACACCTTC.

This clonotype was seen a handful of times. V is TRBV6-5 and J is TRBJ2-1; weak D call: TRBD2 (6 bases). The CDR3 totals 14 residues. V lost 7 bases to trimming and J lost 4 bases, with 14 bases between them. Per germline, CDR1 MNHEY and CDR2 SVGAGI. In DNA, the CDR3 is TGTGCCAGCAACCACCGGGACTTTTACAATGAGCAGTTCTTC. Translation gives CASNHRDFYNEQFF.

The sample holds a few counts of this clonotype. The chain couples TRBV2 to TRBJ1-1; no reliable D call. This CDR3 is built from 14 residues. Per germline, CDR1 SNHLY and CDR2 FYNNEI. Trimming shortened V by 8 bases and J by 1 base, and 14 bases separated the two germline ends. The CDR3 reads CASGPGRPNTEAFF. Written as DNA, the CDR3 is TGTGCCAGCGGCCCCGGGAGACCGAACACTGAAGCTTTCTTT.

The gene calls are TRBV9 and TRBJ1-2; TRBD1 might be the D (5 bases). The CDR3 totals 16 residues. CDR1 and CDR2 from the germline V gene are SGDLS and YYNGEE. Trimming shortened V by 4 bases and J by 6 bases, and 22 bases separated the two germline ends. Here the CDR3 DNA reads TGTGCCAGCAGCCCCCCCCGTGGGGCAGGAGAACATGGCTACACCTTC. Translating it yields CASSPPRGAGEHGYTF.

This clonotype appeared a few times. This chain links TRBV3-1 with TRBJ2-7; no clear D gene. The CDR3 runs to 15 residues. V lost 3 bases to trimming and J lost 2 bases, with 14 bases between them. The V gene's germline CDR1 is LGHDT and CDR2 YNNKEL (reference sequence). CDR3 region: CASSQPLDTPYEQYF. The CDR3 region has the DNA TGTGCCAGCAGCCAGCCTCTCGACACTCCCTACGAGCAGTACTTC.

CDR3 in DNA: TGTGCCAGCAGCTCCTGGACGCATCAGGGGCTTTACTCCTACAATGAGCAGTTCTTC. This sequence encodes CASSSWTHQGLYSYNEQFF. The gene calls are TRBV7-6 and TRBJ2-1; maybe TRBD1 (6 bases). Between the trimmed V and J ends, which lost 4 bases and 0 bases, there was a span of 22 bases. Germline V gene data show CDR1 as SGHVS and CDR2 as FNYEAQ. The CDR3 covers 19 residues.

This clonotype was counted only a few times. This chain connects TRBV2 to TRBJ2-4; D not resolved. The CDR3 loop spans 14 amino acids. Germline-derived CDR1 and CDR2 are SNHLY and FYNNEI. V lost 3 bases, J lost 0 bases, and 6 bases lay in between. The CDR3 bases are TGTGCCAGCAGTGACCCCACAGCCAAAAACATTCAGTACTTC. Protein product: CASSDPTAKNIQYF.

This clonotype was seen more than once but under ten times. V gene TRBV7-9 combines with J gene TRBJ2-7; 9 positions match TRBD1. The end of the DNA aligns better with TRBJ2-5, so the J call may be wrong. Germline assignment: CDR1 SEHNR and CDR2 FQNEAQ (reference sequence). The CDR3 contains 14 residues. The CDR3 DNA follows: TGTGCCAGCAGCGTTAACAGGGGGCGAGAGACCCAGTACTTC. Its protein is CASSVNRGRETQYF.

This clonotype was recorded a few times. CDR3 sequence reads: CASTSQTVSYEQYF. The CDR3 DNA reads as TGTGCCAGCACCTCTCAGACAGTATCCTACGAGCAGTACTTC. The chain links TRBV5-6 to TRBJ2-7; D is possibly TRBD1 (5 bases). The CDR3 is 14 amino acids. V was pared by 6 bases and J by 1 base, with 14 bases between. The germline gives CDR1 SGHDT, CDR2 YYEEEE.

Comment on this clonotype: A read error may be the cause here, since a much bigger clone is one base away. The rearrangement joins TRBV7-9 to TRBJ2-1; D remains ambiguous. This CDR3 has 16 amino acids. Looked up from germline, CDR1 is SEHNR and CDR2 is FQNEAQ (reference sequence). The CDR3 DNA follows: TGTGCCAGCAGCTTAGGCAGGTCAGGCGCAGACAATGGGCAGTTCTTC. It is translated as CASSLGRSGADNGQFF.

The chain has TRBV15 and TRBJ1-2, with a possible D match to TRBD1 (6 bases). CDR1 LNHNV and CDR2 YYDKDF come from the germline V gene (reference sequence). This CDR3 spans 16 amino acids. The ends were cut back, 5 bases at V and 6 bases at J, with 22 bases in the middle. The chain's CDR3 is CATSYPAAGVLDGYTF. In nucleotides, the CDR3 is TGTGCCACCAGCTACCCCGCGGCAGGGGTATTGGATGGCTACACCTTC.

V gene TRBV9 combines with J gene TRBJ2-1, with TRBD2 matching 9 bases. V trimming: 7 bases; J trimming: 6 bases; junction bases outside the gene matches: 17. Germline assignment: CDR1 SGDLS and CDR2 YYNGEE. This CDR3 has 17 amino acids. The DNA of the CDR3 is TGTGCCAGCTCCCCCCAAGCGGGGGGATTCGTAACCAATGAGCAGTTCTTC. This encodes CASSPQAGGFVTNEQFF.

Only a few counts were recorded for this clonotype. The rearrangement uses TRBV20-1 and TRBJ2-5, with D unclear. Germline CDR1 is DFQATT and CDR2 is SNEGSKA (reference sequence). This CDR3 spans 14 amino acids. CDR3 sequence: CTPVGYPTQETQYF. For the CDR3, the DNA is TGCACCCCGGTCGGCTACCCGACTCAAGAGACCCAGTACTTC.

V and J are TRBV28 and TRBJ1-1, with D hard to call. Trimming stripped 3 bases from V and 3 bases from J, with 14 bases between. This CDR3 spans 15 amino acids. Germline CDR1 MDHEN, CDR2 SYDVKM. The CDR3 is CASSLGGGVHTEAFF. The CDR3 nucleotides read TGTGCCAGCAGTTTGGGCGGCGGGGTTCACACTGAAGCTTTCTTT.

CDR3 DNA sequence: TGTGCCAGCAGCCAAAAGTACTCTGGGCCAGAGGGGCTGTTTTTT. It specifies CASSQKYSGPEGLFF. This chain connects TRBV7-9 to TRBJ1-4; perhaps TRBD1 as D (5 bases). This CDR3 region has 15 residues. The V end lost 5 bases, the J end lost 14 bases, and 24 bases lay between the germline ends. CDR1 and CDR2 from the germline V gene are SEHNR and FQNEAQ (reference sequence).